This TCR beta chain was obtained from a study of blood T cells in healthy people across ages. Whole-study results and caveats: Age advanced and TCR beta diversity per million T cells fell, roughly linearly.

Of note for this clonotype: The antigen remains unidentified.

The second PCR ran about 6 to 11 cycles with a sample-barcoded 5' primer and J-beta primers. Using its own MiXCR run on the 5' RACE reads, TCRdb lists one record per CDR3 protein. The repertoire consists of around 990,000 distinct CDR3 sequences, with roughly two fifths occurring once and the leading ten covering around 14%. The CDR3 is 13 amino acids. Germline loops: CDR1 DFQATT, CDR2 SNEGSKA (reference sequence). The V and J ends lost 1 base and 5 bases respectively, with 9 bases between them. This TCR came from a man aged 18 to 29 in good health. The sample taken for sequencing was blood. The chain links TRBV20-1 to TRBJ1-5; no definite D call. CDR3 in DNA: TGCAGTGCTAGAGTAATAACCGATCAGCCCCAGCATTTT. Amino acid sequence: CSARVITDQPQHF.